This TCR beta chain was sequenced during a study of regulatory T cells in long-lasting Graves disease listed by TCRdb under 2021. About the investigation overall: Patients with newly diagnosed Graves' disease had been on antithyroid drugs for under 3 months. Peripheral blood TCR sequencing and RNA sequencing compared persistent Graves' disease patients with newly diagnosed Graves' disease patients. The study was conducted in China and was registered as a clinical trial. A total of around 35 samples were covered by TCR sequencing, comprising approximately 13 persistent and approximately 20 newly diagnosed Graves' disease patients. Study-wide conclusions, independent of this receptor: Sequencing and analysis were restricted to the TCR beta chain. Only peripheral blood was studied, because thyroid tissue, the primary lesion, was inaccessible. As a limitation, the authors acknowledged that the small sample size may reduce accuracy. Persistent disease showed preferential use of TRBV28, TRBJ1-2 and TRBJ2-5, whereas newly diagnosed disease favored TRBV20-1 and TRBJ2-1. Persistent patients shared more public clonotypes among themselves (approximately 2,500) than newly diagnosed patients did (over 950). Persistent Graves' disease patients showed lower TCR Shannon entropy and fewer highly expanded clones than newly diagnosed patients, suggesting clonal expansion.

The CDR3 spans 15 residues, from the cysteine through the phenylalanine. Of the read, only the CDR3 DNA is kept; its 45 bases are in frame from base 1. From a lookup of the germline V gene (reference sequence), CDR1 and CDR2 are SGHAT and FQDESV. For this chain, trimming is 5 bases at the V end and 1 base at the J end, and the number of junction bases without a gene match is 5. The time point label corresponds to: newly diagnosed GD, antithyroid drugs for less than 3 months. For both TCR sequencing and RNA sequencing, RNA was extracted from PBMCs using TRIzol. The diagnosis of Graves' disease was made according to American Thyroid Association guidelines. Patients were recruited from an endocrinology department in Xi'an, China. Each patient gave about 8.1 milliliters of peripheral blood, collected in an EDTA anticoagulant tube. Ficoll Paque Plus density gradient separation was used to isolate PBMCs, and no additional T cell sorting was done. An Agilent 2100 Bioanalyzer and agarose gel were used to check RNA quality, and a NanoDrop 2000 was used to measure RNA concentration.

This clonotype appeared many times. The specificity of this receptor is unknown. Base-call qualities are not available, and no considerably larger clone is one nucleotide away. Preparation of the library involved multiplex PCR. The instrument given in TCRdb is Illumina HiSeq 4000. iRepertoire HTBI primers and Arm-PCR amplification of CDR3 regions were used to construct TCR beta libraries. Gel purification was performed on PCR products prior to sequencing. Under the source paper's analysis protocol: Across samples, fewer than 70 TRBV and 14 TRBJ segments were identified and used for gene usage analysis of CDR3 amino acid clonotypes. COPE and FqMerger were used to merge the filtered high-quality paired reads into contigs. BLAST was used to align contigs to IMGT TRBV, TRBD and TRBJ reference genes, and CDR3 was defined according to IMGT. Any clonotype with a frequency above 0.1% was classified as a highly expanded clone. Shannon entropy was used to measure repertoire diversity, and the Gini coefficient was used to measure V-J evenness. Clonotypes shared by more than one individual were considered public. The raw public reads went through TCRdb reprocessing: fastp at Q25, MiXCR clone calling, in-frame beta chains kept. Here each entry gathers all rows of one CDR3 protein and keeps the most common genes and DNA. The V and J calls and clone size come from TCRdb's table, not from the authors' own analysis. This sample gives roughly 610,000 distinct CDR3 sequences in total; 15% to 20% of them show up just once. The ten biggest clones cover around 12% of the sample.

The same sample was also studied in work on T cells in Graves' hyperthyroidism and ophthalmopathy. The second study's paper adds: A patient counted as having stable Graves' hyperthyroidism if no progression to ophthalmopathy occurred over 18 months of follow-up. Hyperthyroidism patients were newly diagnosed, with disease duration under 2 months, and aged 18 to 65 years. Any patient with an uncontrolled infection, another autoimmune disease, pregnancy or lactation was excluded. Clinical symptoms, serum thyroxine and TRAb, thyroid ultrasound, and orbital computed tomography formed the basis for the diagnoses. The first round of RT-PCR for the TCR CDR3 was performed with the HTBI primer set and the Qiagen OneStep RT-PCR kit. Blood samples also contained most of the expanded thyroid clonotypes (frequency above 0.001), which suggests that blood repertoires may reflect thyroid immune responses. A model built on a 13 V-J signature distinguished ophthalmopathy from stable hyperthyroidism, reaching roughly 88% sensitivity and about 81% specificity in cross-validation and 80%/75% in testing. During validation, the model predicted progression to ophthalmopathy a median of about 5.9 months ahead of onset, with around 71% sensitivity and almost 75% specificity. To identify TCR V-J signatures that set the groups apart, the researchers used a discovery cohort of 90 to 100 patients, made up of fewer than 50 with Graves' ophthalmopathy and about 60 with stable Graves' hyperthyroidism. Whether ophthalmopathy could be predicted prospectively was tested in an independent validation cohort made up of about 18 hyperthyroidism patients plus 17 patients who later progressed to ophthalmopathy. The 75 to 100 discovery patients were divided at random into training and test sets in a 7:3 ratio. The study also compared thyroid tissue and blood T-cell repertoires from about six Graves' hyperthyroidism patients. Following sampling, methimazole starting at 30 mg daily was given to hyperthyroidism patients, and high-dose intravenous methylprednisolone was given to ophthalmopathy patients. A second multiplex PCR round built the libraries, followed by size selection and purification. Paired-end sequencing of the libraries was performed with 100 bp reads on an Illumina HiSeq2000. Raw data were processed with SOAPnuke, discarding reads with adapters, uncalled bases, mean Phred below 15, or no exact constant-primer or identifier match. COPE v1.2.5 was used to merge the high-quality paired reads, and each unique nucleotide sequence was defined as a clonotype. Clonotypes were aligned to IMGT TRBV, TRBD and TRBJ reference segments using MiTCR v1.1. Only V-J combinations with frequency above 0.0001, covering 99.2% of repertoires, were analysed. The TCS score was defined as the ratio of F50 (clonal expansion) to E x V (chaos), calculated using BLOSUM62-based TCRdist between CDR3 peptides within each V-J. Welch's t-statistics and random forest reduced some 510 V-J features to roughly 13, which were used in a naive Bayes classifier (R e1071). Sample size was not statistically predetermined, and investigators were not blinded to group allocation. TCR Vbeta CDR3 sequencing of 120 to 150 peripheral blood samples (roughly 41 ophthalmopathy, under 80 hyperthyroidism and roughly 17 progressor patients) is reported in the paper.

The specimen was peripheral blood mononuclear cells (PBMCs), collected at new diagnosis, from a patient treated with antithyroid drugs. The chain is made from TRBV11-1 and TRBJ2-7; 10 central nucleotides agree with TRBD1. The TCR comes from a man aged 18 to 29 with Graves disease. Donor details come from another sample of the same person, matched by shared clones. The CDR3 region: CASSQGQGLSYEQYF. The DNA sequence is given as TGTGCCAGCAGCCAGGGACAGGGGTTATCCTACGAGCAGTACTTC.